Only a few counts were recorded for the clone carrying this TCR beta chain. This sample was taken from a study of post-analysis software for immune sequencing data. The authors incorporated unique molecular identifiers into the TCR beta cDNA libraries. TCRdb itself ran the PCR reads through MiXCR, one entry per CDR3 protein. The sample has over 300,000 distinct CDR3 sequences, roughly 35% seen once; the top ten hold about an eighth. The source of this sequence is a girl between 5 and 17 years old with multiple sclerosis. The specimen was blood.

The CDR3 loop is CASSGWDQPQHF. DNA of the CDR3: TGTGCCAGCAGCGGGTGGGACCAGCCCCAGCATTTT. The gene calls are TRBV5-5 and TRBJ1-5, with D possibly matching TRBD1 (5 bases). The CDR3 runs to 12 residues. V lost 4 bases and J lost 7, with 9 bases in between. The germline gives CDR1 SGHKS, CDR2 YYEKEE (reference sequence).